The source of this T cell receptor (beta chain) is a study of CD8+ T cells in alopecia areata. Described treatment: oral pan-JAK inhibitor, 5-10 mg twice daily. Reverse transcription of extracted RNA yielded cDNA, which provided the sequencing template. Some clones are missing from TCRdb's copy, which holds only in-frame ones; the method was immunoSEQ multiplex PCR. Of about 190,000 clones in the sample, more than 55% were seen once. The germline V gene encodes CDR1 MNHNY and CDR2 SVGAGI (reference sequence). The V end lost 7 bases, the J end lost 4 bases, and 4 bases lay between the germline ends. The CDR3 runs 11 residues.

The chain joins TRBV6-6 to TRBJ2-2; D remains ambiguous. This TCR was recovered from a human donor with alopecia areata. Here the sequenced sample was CD4+ T cells sorted from blood, taken at week 4, from a patient treated with tofacitinib. The DNA for the CDR3 is TGTGCCAGCATTAGCACCGGGGAGCTGTTTTTT. It is translated as CASISTGELFF.